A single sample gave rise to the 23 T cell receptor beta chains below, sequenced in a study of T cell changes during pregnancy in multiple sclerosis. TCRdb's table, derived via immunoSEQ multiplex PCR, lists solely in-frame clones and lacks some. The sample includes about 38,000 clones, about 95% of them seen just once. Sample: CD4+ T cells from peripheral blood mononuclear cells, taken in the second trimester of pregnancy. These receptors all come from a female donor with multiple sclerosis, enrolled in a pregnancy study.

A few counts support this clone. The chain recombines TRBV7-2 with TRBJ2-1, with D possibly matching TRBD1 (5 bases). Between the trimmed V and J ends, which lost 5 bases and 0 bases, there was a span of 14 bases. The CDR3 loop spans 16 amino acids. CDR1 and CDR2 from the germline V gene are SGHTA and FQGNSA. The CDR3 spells CASSQYSGNSYNEQFF. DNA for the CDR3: TGTGCCAGCAGCCAGTACTCAGGGAACTCCTACAATGAGCAGTTCTTC.

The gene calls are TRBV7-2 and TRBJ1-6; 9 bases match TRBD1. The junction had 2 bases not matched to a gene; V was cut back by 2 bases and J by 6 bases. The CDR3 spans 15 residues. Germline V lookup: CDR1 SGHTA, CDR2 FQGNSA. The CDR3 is CASSLRDRVNSPLHF. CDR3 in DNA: TGTGCCAGCAGCTTACGGGACAGGGTTAATTCACCCCTCCACTTT.

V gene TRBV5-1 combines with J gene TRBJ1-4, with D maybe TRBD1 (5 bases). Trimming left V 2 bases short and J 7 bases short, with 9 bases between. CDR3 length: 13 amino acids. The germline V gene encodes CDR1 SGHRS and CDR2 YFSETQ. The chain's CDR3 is CASSLQAAEKLFF. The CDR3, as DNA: TGCGCCAGCAGCTTACAGGCCGCTGAAAAACTGTTTTTT. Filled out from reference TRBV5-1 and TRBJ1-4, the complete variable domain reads KAGVTQTPRYLIKTRGQQVTLSCSPISGHRSVSWYQQTPGQGLQFLFEYFSETQRNKGNFPGRFSGRQFSNSRSEMNVSTLELGDSALYLCASSLQAAEKLFFGSGTQLSVL.

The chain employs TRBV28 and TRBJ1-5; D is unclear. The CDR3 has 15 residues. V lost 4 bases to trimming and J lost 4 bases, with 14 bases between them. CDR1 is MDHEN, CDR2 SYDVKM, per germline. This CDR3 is CASSSTGVPNQPQHF. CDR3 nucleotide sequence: TGTGCCAGCAGTTCCACCGGGGTCCCGAATCAGCCCCAGCATTTT.

CDR3 in DNA: TGTGCCAGCAGGGGGCCGTTTCAGTCGGATGGCTACACCTTC. Amino acid sequence: CASRGPFQSDGYTF. The chain has TRBV27 and TRBJ1-2, with D perhaps matching TRBD1 (5 bases). Germline CDR1 MNHEY, CDR2 SMNVEV (reference sequence). Trimming shortened V by 6 bases and J by 6 bases, and 17 bases separated the two germline ends. This CDR3 comprises 14 residues.

The CDR3 sequence is CASSSHRGNGNTIYF. CDR3 nucleotide sequence: TGTGCCAGCAGCTCTCACAGGGGGAATGGAAACACCATATATTTT. The V and J genes are TRBV11-2 and TRBJ1-3; 8 positions match TRBD1. V lost 4 bases and J lost 3; bases outside the gene matches: 5. CDR3 length: 15 residues. The germline CDR1 and CDR2 sequences are SGHAT and FQNNGV.

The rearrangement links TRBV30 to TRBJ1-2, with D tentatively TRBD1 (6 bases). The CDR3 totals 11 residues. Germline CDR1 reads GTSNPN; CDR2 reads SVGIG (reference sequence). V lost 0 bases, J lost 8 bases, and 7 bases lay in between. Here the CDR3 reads CAWSVGGGYTF. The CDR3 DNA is TGTGCCTGGAGTGTTGGGGGCGGCTACACCTTC.

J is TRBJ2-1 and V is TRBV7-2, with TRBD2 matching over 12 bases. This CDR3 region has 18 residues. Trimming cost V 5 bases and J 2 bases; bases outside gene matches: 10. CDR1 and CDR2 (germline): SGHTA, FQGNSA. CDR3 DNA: TGTGCCAGCAGCCACCCAGAGACTAGCGGGGGCCCCTACAATGAGCAGTTCTTC. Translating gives CASSHPETSGGPYNEQFF.

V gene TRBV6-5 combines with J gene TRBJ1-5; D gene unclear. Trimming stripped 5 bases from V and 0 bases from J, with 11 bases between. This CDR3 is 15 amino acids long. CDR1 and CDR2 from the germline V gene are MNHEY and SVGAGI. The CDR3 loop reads CASSRQAYSNQPQHF. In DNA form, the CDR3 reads TGTGCCAGCAGTCGGCAGGCTTATAGCAATCAGCCCCAGCATTTT.

In nucleotides, the CDR3 is TGTGCCAGTAGTATCGGAGGGGTAGGCGTTACTGAAGCTTTCTTT. Protein product: CASSIGGVGVTEAFF. V gene TRBV19 combines with J gene TRBJ1-1, with D tentatively TRBD1 (5 bases). The CDR3 sequence is 15 residues long. Trimming removed 3 bases at V and 5 bases at J, with 16 bases between. Germline loops: CDR1 LNHDA, CDR2 SQIVND (reference sequence). The full variable domain, its missing parts supplied by reference TRBV19 and TRBJ1-1, is DGGITQSPKYLFRKEGQNVTLSCEQNLNHDAMYWYRQDPGQGLRLIYYSQIVNDFQKGDIAEGYSVSREKKESFPLTVTSAQKNPTAFYLCASSIGGVGVTEAFFGQGTRLTVV.

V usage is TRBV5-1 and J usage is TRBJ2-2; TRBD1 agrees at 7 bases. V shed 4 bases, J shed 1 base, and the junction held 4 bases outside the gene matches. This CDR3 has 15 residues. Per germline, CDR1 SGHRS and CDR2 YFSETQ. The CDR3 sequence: CASSPGTVNTGELFF. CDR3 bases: TGCGCCAGCAGCCCTGGGACAGTGAACACCGGGGAGCTGTTTTTT. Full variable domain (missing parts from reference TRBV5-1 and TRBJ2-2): KAGVTQTPRYLIKTRGQQVTLSCSPISGHRSVSWYQQTPGQGLQFLFEYFSETQRNKGNFPGRFSGRQFSNSRSEMNVSTLELGDSALYLCASSPGTVNTGELFFGEGSRLTVL.

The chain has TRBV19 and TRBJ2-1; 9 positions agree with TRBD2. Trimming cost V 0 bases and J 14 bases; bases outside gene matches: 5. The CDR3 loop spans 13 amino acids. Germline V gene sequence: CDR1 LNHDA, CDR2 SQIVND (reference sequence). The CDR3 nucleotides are TGTGCCAGTAGTATAGATAGGGCTAGCGGGGAGTTCTTC. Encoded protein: CASSIDRASGEFF.

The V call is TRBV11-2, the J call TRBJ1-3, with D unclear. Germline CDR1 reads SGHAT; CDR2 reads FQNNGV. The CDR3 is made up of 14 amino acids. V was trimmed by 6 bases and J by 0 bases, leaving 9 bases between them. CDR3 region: CASREQSSGNTIYF. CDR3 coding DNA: TGTGCCAGCAGGGAGCAGAGCTCTGGAAACACCATATATTTT.

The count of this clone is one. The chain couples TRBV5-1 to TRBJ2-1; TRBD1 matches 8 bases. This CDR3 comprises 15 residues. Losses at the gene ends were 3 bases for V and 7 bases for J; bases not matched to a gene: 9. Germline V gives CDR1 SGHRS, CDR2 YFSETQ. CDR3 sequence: CASSSIDRGGNEQFF. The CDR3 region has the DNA TGCGCCAGCAGCTCCATTGACAGGGGCGGGAATGAGCAGTTCTTC. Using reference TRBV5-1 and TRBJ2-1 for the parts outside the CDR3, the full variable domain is KAGVTQTPRYLIKTRGQQVTLSCSPISGHRSVSWYQQTPGQGLQFLFEYFSETQRNKGNFPGRFSGRQFSNSRSEMNVSTLELGDSALYLCASSSIDRGGNEQFFGPGTRLTVL.

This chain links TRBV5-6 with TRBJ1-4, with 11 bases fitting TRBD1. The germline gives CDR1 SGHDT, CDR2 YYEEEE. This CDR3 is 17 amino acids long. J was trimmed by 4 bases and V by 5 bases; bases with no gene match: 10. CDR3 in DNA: TGTGCCAGCAGTAAGGACAGGGGGCCCATCAGTAATGAAAAACTGTTTTTT. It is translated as CASSKDRGPISNEKLFF.

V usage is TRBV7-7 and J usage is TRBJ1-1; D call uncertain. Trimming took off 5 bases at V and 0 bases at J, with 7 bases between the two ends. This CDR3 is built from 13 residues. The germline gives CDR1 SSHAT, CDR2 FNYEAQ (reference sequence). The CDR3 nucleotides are TGTGCCAGCAGCCTACAGATGAACACTGAAGCTTTCTTT. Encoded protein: CASSLQMNTEAFF.

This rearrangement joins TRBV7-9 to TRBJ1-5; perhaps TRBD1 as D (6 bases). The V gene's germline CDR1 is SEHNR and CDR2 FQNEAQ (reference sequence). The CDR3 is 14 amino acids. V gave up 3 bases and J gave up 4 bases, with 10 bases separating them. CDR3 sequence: CASSFSTGNQPQHF. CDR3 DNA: TGTGCCAGCAGCTTTAGTACAGGGAATCAGCCCCAGCATTTT.

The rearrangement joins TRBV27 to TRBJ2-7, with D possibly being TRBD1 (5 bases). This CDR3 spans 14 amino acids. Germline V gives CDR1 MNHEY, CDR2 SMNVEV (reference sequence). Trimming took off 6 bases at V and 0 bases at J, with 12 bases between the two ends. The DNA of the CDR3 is TGTGCCAGCAGGGACAATGGAATCTCCTACGAGCAGTACTTC. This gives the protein CASRDNGISYEQYF.

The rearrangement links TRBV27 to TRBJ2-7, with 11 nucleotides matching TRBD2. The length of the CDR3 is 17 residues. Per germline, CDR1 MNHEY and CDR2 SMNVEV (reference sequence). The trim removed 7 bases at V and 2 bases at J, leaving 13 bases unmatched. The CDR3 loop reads CASNSLRRLAGPYEQYF. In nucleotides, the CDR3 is TGTGCCAGCAACTCCTTACGCAGACTAGCGGGACCCTACGAGCAGTACTTC.

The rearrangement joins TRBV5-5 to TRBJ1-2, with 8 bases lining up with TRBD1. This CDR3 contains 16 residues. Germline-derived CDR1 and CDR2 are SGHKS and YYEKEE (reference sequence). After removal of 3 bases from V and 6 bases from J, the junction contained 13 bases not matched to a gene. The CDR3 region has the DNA TGTGCCAGCAGCTCCACCAGCAAGGGACAGGCCCATGGCTACACCTTC. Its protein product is CASSSTSKGQAHGYTF.

CDR3 in amino acids: CASNQRGGWETQYF. The CDR3 bases are TGTGCCAGCAACCAGCGGGGGGGCTGGGAGACCCAGTACTTC. V and J are TRBV7-2 and TRBJ2-5; 10 positions agree with TRBD2. The CDR3 extends over 14 amino acids. J lost 5 bases, V lost 7 bases, and 7 bases had no gene match. Germline V CDR1 and CDR2: SGHTA, FQGNSA.

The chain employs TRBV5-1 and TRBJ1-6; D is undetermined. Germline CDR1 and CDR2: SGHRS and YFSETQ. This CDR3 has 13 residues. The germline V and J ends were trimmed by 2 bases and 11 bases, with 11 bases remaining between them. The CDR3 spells CASSLEVWPPLHF. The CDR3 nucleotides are TGCGCCAGCAGCTTAGAGGTTTGGCCACCCCTCCACTTT.

CDR3 loop: CASNAGLATEAFF. The CDR3 coding sequence is TGTGCCAGCAACGCGGGGTTGGCCACTGAAGCTTTCTTT. The rearrangement links TRBV7-9 to TRBJ1-1; D gene unclear. Germline V gene lookup returns CDR1 SEHNR and CDR2 FQNEAQ (reference sequence). The CDR3 loop spans 13 amino acids. Trimming removed 7 bases at V and 4 bases at J, with 13 bases between.